A selection of T cell receptor beta chains follows, all from one sample in a study of shared clonotypes between healthy human individuals. Method: immunoSEQ multiplex PCR; TCRdb's copy keeps in-frame clones and lacks some. Of hundreds of thousands of clones listed, about 95% are singletons. Sequenced sample: naive CD8+ T cells sorted from blood. The receptors were sampled from a woman in her thirties in good health. Both conserved end residues are part of each CDR3. D genes are given only for firm matches. Some rows mark clone size as missing; the rest say once, few, many or name a class of expanded clone.

V,size,D,J,DNA,CDR3
TRBV11-2,few,TRBD2,TRBJ2-7,TGTGCCAGCAGCTCCTGGAAGCGGGGGGACGAGCAGTACTTC,CASSSWKRGDEQYF
TRBV2,-,-,TRBJ2-7,TGTGCCAGCAGTGAAGTGCGGGAAGAGTACTTC,CASSEVREEYF
TRBV5-1,-,TRBD1,TRBJ1-1,TGCGCCAGCAGAGAAGAGCAGGGGGCCCCCATGAACACTGAAGCTTTCTTT,CASREEQGAPMNTEAFF
TRBV15,-,TRBD1,TRBJ2-1,TGTGCCACCAGCAGCGACAGGGCGCCATACAATGAGCAGTTCTTC,CATSSDRAPYNEQFF
TRBV7-8,-,TRBD1,TRBJ1-2,TGTGCCAGCAGCTTAATTCAACTCCCGGGACAGGGGGCCTATGGCTACACCTTC,CASSLIQLPGQGAYGYTF
TRBV11-2,-,-,TRBJ2-1,TGTGCCAGCAGCGCCCCGGTGGGGGCGGGTGAGCAGTTCTTC,CASSAPVGAGEQFF
TRBV11-3,-,-,TRBJ2-2,TGTGCCAGCAGCTTATACGGGACTCCCACCGGGGAGCTGTTTTTT,CASSLYGTPTGELFF
TRBV7-9,-,-,TRBJ2-2,TGTGCCAGCAGCACCTCAAACCCGAACACCGGGGAGCTGTTTTTT,CASSTSNPNTGELFF
TRBV28,-,-,TRBJ1-5,TGTGCCAGCAGCCCCTTTAGCAATCAGCCCCAGCATTTT,CASSPFSNQPQHF
TRBV29-1,-,TRBD2,TRBJ2-7,TGCAGCGTTTCGGGAGGGGACCTTTACGAGCAGTACTTC,CSVSGGDLYEQYF
TRBV27,-,-,TRBJ2-7,TGTGCCAGCAGTTTAACTAGCCGAACCTACGAGCAGTACTTC,CASSLTSRTYEQYF